The clone carrying this T cell receptor (beta chain) was observed a few times. The target antigen is unknown. Built from TCR beta cDNA, the libraries had unique molecular identifiers in them. Some 500,000 cDNA molecules were recovered from an input of roughly 0.95 to 11 million T cells. One entry per CDR3 protein, called by TCRdb with MiXCR from the PCR reads. Here the sample spans hundreds of thousands of distinct CDR3 sequences, about 57% being singletons. CDR3 length: 15 residues. J lost 4 bases, V lost 1 base, and 6 bases had no gene match. CDR1 DFQATT and CDR2 SNEGSKA come from the germline V gene (reference sequence). This sample is part of a study of post-analysis software for immune sequencing data. Overall study results and limits: F-measure co-clustering was strong for batch-matched samples. About five TRBV segments, including TRBV5-6, TRBV5-1 and TRBV20-1, were more frequent in patients than controls.

Sequences were obtained from blood. The TCR comes from a girl aged 5-17 years with multiple sclerosis. V usage is TRBV20-1 and J usage is TRBJ2-7; 11 bases fit TRBD2. The CDR3 DNA follows: TGCAGTGCTAGAGCGGGTAGCGGGAGGGCGTACGAGCAGTACTTC. Its protein product is CSARAGSGRAYEQYF.